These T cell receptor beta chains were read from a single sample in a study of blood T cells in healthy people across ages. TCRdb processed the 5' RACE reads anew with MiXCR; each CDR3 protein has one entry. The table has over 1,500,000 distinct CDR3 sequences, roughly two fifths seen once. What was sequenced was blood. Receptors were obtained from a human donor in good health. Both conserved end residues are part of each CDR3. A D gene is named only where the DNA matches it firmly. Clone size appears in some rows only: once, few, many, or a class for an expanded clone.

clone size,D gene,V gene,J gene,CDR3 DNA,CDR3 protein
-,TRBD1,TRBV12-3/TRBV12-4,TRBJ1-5,TGTGCCAGCAGCATAGGGACAGCTGGCCTCCAGCCCCAGCATTTT,CASSIGTAGLQPQHF
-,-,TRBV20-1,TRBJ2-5,TGCAGTGCTAGAGATTGGTCCCCTAAGAGCAGTGTGGACACCGATCAAGAGACCCAGTACTTC,CSARDWSPKSSVDTDQETQYF
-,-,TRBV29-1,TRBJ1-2,TGCAGCGTTGAAGGCCAGACCCTTAACTATGGCTACACCTTC,CSVEGQTLNYGYTF
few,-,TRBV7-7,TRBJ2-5,TGTGCCAGCAGCTTAGCAACGGGGATTCGCGAGACCCAGTACTTC,CASSLATGIRETQYF
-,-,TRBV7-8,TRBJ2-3,TGTGCCAGCAGCTTACCGGGCGGGACGACAGATACGCAGTATTTT,CASSLPGGTTDTQYF
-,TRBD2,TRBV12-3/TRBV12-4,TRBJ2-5,TGTGCCAGCAGTTTTCCCCTAGCGGGGGTTGAGACCCAGTACTTC,CASSFPLAGVETQYF
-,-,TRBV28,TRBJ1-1,TGTGCCAGCAGACAGCCCGGGGGGGGGAACACTGAAGCTTTCTTT,CASRQPGGGNTEAFF
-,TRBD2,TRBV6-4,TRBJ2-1,TGTGCCAGCAGTGACCCAAACCCACACGGGGGGAAGGACTACAATGAGCAGTTCTTC,CASSDPNPHGGKDYNEQFF
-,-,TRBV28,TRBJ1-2,TGTGCCAGCACCCAAATATCACAGGTTAACTATGGCTACACCTTC,CASTQISQVNYGYTF
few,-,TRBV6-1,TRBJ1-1,TGTGCCAGCAGTGCCGGGACCGTTGAAGCTTTCTTT,CASSAGTVEAFF